This T cell receptor (beta chain) stems from a study of T cells in Graves' hyperthyroidism and ophthalmopathy. Study-level points and caveats: Clonotypes that were expanded in thyroid above 0.001 mostly appeared in blood too.

This clonotype appeared many times. Its target is unknown. Germline-derived CDR1 and CDR2 are KGHSH and LQKENI. This CDR3 region has 15 residues. V lost 0 bases, J lost 4 bases, and 12 bases lay in between. What was amplified from RNA transcripts were TCR beta CDR3 regions. When the TCR CDR3 underwent first-round RT-PCR, the HTBI primer set was used. TCRdb reprocessed the multiplex PCR reads via MiXCR and lists one record per CDR3 protein. The sample carries roughly 360,000 distinct CDR3 sequences, approximately 12% recorded once. This chain links TRBV18 with TRBJ1-1; tentatively, D is TRBD1 (6 bases). The sequencing sample was made of blood. The clonotype comes from a man aged 25 to 40 with Graves' hyperthyroidism that later progressed to Graves' ophthalmopathy. The DNA for the CDR3 is TGTGCCAGCTCACCACCGGGGGGGGCCGGCACTGAAGCTTTCTTT. Translating gives CASSPPGGAGTEAFF. Supplemented by reference TRBV18 and TRBJ1-1, the full variable domain reads NAGVMQNPRHLVRRRGQEARLRCSPMKGHSHVYWYRQLPEEGLKFMVYLQKENIIDESGMPKERFSAEFPKEGPSILRIQQVVRGDSAAYFCASSPPGGAGTEAFFGQGTRLTVV.